The 14 T cell receptor beta chains given below trace back to one sample, sequenced in a study of glioma-infiltrating T cells after dendritic cell vaccination. TCRdb keeps only in-frame clones here, not all; method: immunoSEQ multiplex PCR. The table lists around 96,000 clones, about 79% of them singletons. Here the sequenced sample was blood, taken before dendritic cell vaccination. The receptors stem from a human donor with glioblastoma.

The sample holds a few counts of this clone. The chain uses TRBV21-1 and TRBJ2-7; the DNA was not used to check the table's D call, TRBD2. TRBV21-1 is a listed pseudogene. This CDR3 has 16 amino acids. This chain's CDR3 is CASSKGRRGPPYEQYF. The CDR3 nucleotides are TGTGCCAGCAGCAAAGGTAGGAGGGGTCCCCCCTACGAGCAGTACTTC.

The V and J genes are TRBV4-1 and TRBJ1-5; TRBD1 agrees at 10 bases. Germline lookup yields CDR1 MGHRA and CDR2 YSYEKL. J gave up 0 bases and V 4 bases, and 3 bases lay outside the gene matches. The CDR3 runs to 16 residues. CDR3 coding DNA: TGCGCCAGCAGCCCGGACAGGGGGTTTAGCAATCAGCCCCAGCATTTT. Translating gives CASSPDRGFSNQPQHF.

The genes are TRBV10-3 and TRBJ1-1, with D unresolved. Germline V gene data show CDR1 as ENHRY and CDR2 as SYGVKD. V was trimmed by 0 bases and J by 4 bases, leaving 6 bases between them. The CDR3 covers 13 residues. The CDR3 DNA follows: TGTGCCATCAGTGAGTCGAGGAGCACTGAAGCTTTCTTT. Translation: CAISESRSTEAFF.

This clone was counted a single time. The rearrangement links TRBV5-1 to TRBJ2-5; D may be TRBD1 (6 bases). V was shortened by 3 bases and J by 5 bases, with 14 bases between the two germline ends. The CDR3 is 14 amino acids. From germline, CDR1 is SGHRS and CDR2 YFSETQ. The CDR3 region has the DNA TGCGCCAGCAGCTCGACAGGCTGGCGCGAGACCCAGTACTTC. Translation: CASSSTGWRETQYF.

The CDR3 sequence is CASTGGGNYEQYF. CDR3 in DNA: TGTGCCAGCACAGGGGGCGGAAACTACGAGCAGTACTTC. The chain links TRBV25-1 to TRBJ2-7, with 8 bases identical to TRBD1. Germline V gene data show CDR1 as MGHDK and CDR2 as SYGVNS. The CDR3 is 13 residues long. V lost 7 bases and J lost 3; bases outside the gene matches: 5.

The genes are TRBV19 and TRBJ1-5, with D possibly TRBD1 on 5 matching bases. Germline V gene lookup returns CDR1 LNHDA and CDR2 SQIVND (reference sequence). V lost 5 bases to trimming and J lost 0 bases, with 17 bases between them. This CDR3 contains 17 residues. This CDR3 is CASSRRQHSLSNQPQHF. In nucleotides, the CDR3 is TGTGCCAGTAGTCGCCGACAGCATTCTCTTAGCAATCAGCCCCAGCATTTT.

The CDR3 region is CASKEGRHLSGNTIYF. CDR3 in DNA: TGTGCCAGTAAAGAGGGAAGGCATCTCTCTGGAAACACCATATATTTT. The rearrangement joins TRBV19 to TRBJ1-3; D gene ambiguous. Looked up from germline, CDR1 is LNHDA and CDR2 is SQIVND (reference sequence). Between the trimmed V and J ends, which lost 7 bases and 0 bases, there was a span of 16 bases. The CDR3 has 16 residues. Full variable domain (remainder filled in from reference TRBV19 and TRBJ1-3): DGGITQSPKYLFRKEGQNVTLSCEQNLNHDAMYWYRQDPGQGLRLIYYSQIVNDFQKGDIAEGYSVSREKKESFPLTVTSAQKNPTAFYLCASKEGRHLSGNTIYFGEGSWLTVV.

The CDR3 loop reads CATGQENYGYTF. The CDR3, as DNA: TGTGCCACGGGACAGGAAAACTATGGCTACACCTTC. The J gene is TRBJ1-2, the V gene TRBV10-3; 8 nucleotides match TRBD1. The trim removed 10 bases at V and 2 bases at J, leaving 3 bases unmatched. Per the germline V gene, CDR1 is ENHRY and CDR2 is SYGVKD. There are 12 residues in the CDR3.

This chain joins TRBV7-9 and TRBJ1-1, with TRBD1 matching 11 bases. Germline V gene lookup returns CDR1 SEHNR and CDR2 FQNEAQ (reference sequence). The CDR3 is made up of 17 amino acids. V was clipped by 1 base and J by 2 bases; unmatched bases: 6. CDR3 in amino acids: CASSLGGTGGANTEAFF. The CDR3 coding sequence is TGTGCCAGCAGCTTAGGGGGGACAGGGGGTGCAAACACTGAAGCTTTCTTT.

The chain has TRBV5-1 and TRBJ2-5; 8 bases align to TRBD2. The germline V gene encodes CDR1 SGHRS and CDR2 YFSETQ. This CDR3 region has 16 residues. V was pared by 0 bases and J by 4 bases, with 8 bases of the junction left unmatched. The CDR3 coding sequence is TGCGCCAGCAGCTTGGCTCCCGCGGGGGGCTCAGAGACCCAGTACTTC. It specifies CASSLAPAGGSETQYF.

The chain joins TRBV5-4 to TRBJ1-2, with a possible D match to TRBD1 (5 bases). The CDR3 totals 13 residues. The V and J ends lost 5 bases and 8 bases respectively, with 16 bases between them. Looked up from germline, CDR1 is SGHNT and CDR2 is YYREEE (reference sequence). CDR3 sequence: CASSDGGKKGYTF. The CDR3 bases are TGTGCCAGCAGTGATGGGGGGAAAAAGGGCTACACCTTC.

This clone appeared many times. The CDR3 DNA reads TGTGCCAGCAGCTTATACAGGCCCGGGACAGGGGCACACAATGAGCAGTTCTTC. Amino acid sequence: CASSLYRPGTGAHNEQFF. The chain couples TRBV7-9 to TRBJ2-1, with 10 nucleotides matching TRBD1. The CDR3 contains 18 residues. Germline values: CDR1 SEHNR, CDR2 FQNEAQ (reference sequence). V gave up 2 bases and J gave up 5 bases; unmatched junction bases: 12.

The genes are TRBV28 and TRBJ2-7, with TRBD1 as a possible D gene (6 bases). The germline V gene encodes CDR1 MDHEN and CDR2 SYDVKM. V was shortened by 3 bases and J by 2 bases, with 17 bases between the two germline ends. The CDR3 has 16 residues. The chain's CDR3 is CASSFVIGDTTYEQYF. In DNA, the CDR3 is TGTGCCAGCAGTTTTGTTATCGGGGACACAACCTACGAGCAGTACTTC.

This clone was seen once. One end of the junction is discordant with germline, which a read error may explain. CDR3 sequence reads: CASSQTVAGGRASF. CDR3 bases: TGCGCCAGCAGCCAGACGGTAGCGGGGGGGCGGGCGTCCTTC. The chain links TRBV4-1 to TRBJ2-4; 11 bases are a match to TRBD2. The CDR3 is 14 amino acids. The V gene's germline CDR1 is MGHRA and CDR2 YSYEKL.